A single sample is the source of the 11 T cell receptor beta chains below, sequenced in a study of blood T cell repertoires in COVID-19. Assay: immunoSEQ multiplex PCR; the TCRdb copy retains only in-frame clones and omits some. The sample contains under 200,000 clones, roughly 82% of which appear only once. Sequenced: PBMCs or T cells enriched from blood (not recorded which). The source is a woman aged 55-69 years with acute COVID-19.

This chain connects TRBV7-2 to TRBJ2-2; D uncertain. V lost 5 bases to trimming and J lost 4 bases, with 11 bases between them. CDR1 is SGHTA and CDR2 is FQGNSA in the germline V gene. This CDR3 is built from 14 residues. CDR3 sequence reads: CASSADIFTGELFF. In nucleotides, the CDR3 is TGTGCCAGCAGCGCCGACATATTCACCGGGGAGCTGTTTTTT.

The chain uses TRBV6-2 or TRBV6-3 and TRBJ1-2; TRBD1 might be the D (6 bases). Germline CDR1 MNHEY, CDR2 SVGEGT. Trimming stripped 2 bases from V and 7 bases from J, with 14 bases between. The CDR3 extends over 14 amino acids. The CDR3 sequence: CASSYGIRGGGYTF. DNA of the CDR3: TGTGCCAGCAGTTACGGAATCAGGGGCGGTGGCTACACCTTC.

The chain uses TRBV4-1 and TRBJ1-4; D not certain. The length of the CDR3 is 16 residues. Germline CDR1 is MGHRA and CDR2 is YSYEKL. Trimming left V 1 base short and J 0 bases short, with 9 bases between. CDR3 region: CASSQVTAATNEKLFF. In nucleotides, the CDR3 is TGCGCCAGCAGCCAAGTTACGGCGGCAACTAATGAAAAACTGTTTTTT.

This chain links TRBV6-2 or TRBV6-3 with TRBJ2-7, with 7 bases aligning to TRBD2. CDR3 length: 14 residues. V lost 4 bases and J lost 7; bases outside the gene matches: 10. Germline-derived CDR1 and CDR2 are MNHEY and SVGEGT. The CDR3 nucleotides read TGTGCCAGCAGTTTCGGGACTACTGCGGAAGAGCAGTACTTC. Protein product: CASSFGTTAEEQYF.

The chain has TRBV24-1 and TRBJ2-5, with 9 bases lining up with TRBD1. Germline assignment: CDR1 KGHDR and CDR2 SFDVKD. The trim removed 1 base at V and 4 bases at J, leaving 3 bases unmatched. The CDR3 is 15 residues long. This CDR3 is CATSDFTGGGETQYF. The CDR3 coding sequence is TGTGCCACCAGTGATTTTACAGGGGGCGGAGAGACCCAGTACTTC.

The genes are TRBV4-3 and TRBJ1-6; the D gene is possibly TRBD1 (6 bases). The CDR3 contains 14 residues. With 1 base removed from V and 9 bases from J, the gap between germline ends came to 10 bases. Per the germline V gene, CDR1 is LGHNA and CDR2 is YSLEER. The CDR3 nucleotides are TGCGCCAGCAGCCAAGGAGGGGGACGTTCACCCCTCCACTTT. The encoded protein is CASSQGGGRSPLHF.

The V call is TRBV30, the J call TRBJ1-5, with TRBD1 as a possible D gene (5 bases). The ends were cut back, 1 base at V and 0 bases at J, with 13 bases in the middle. Germline CDR1 reads GTSNPN; CDR2 reads SVGIG (reference sequence). The CDR3 spans 16 residues. CDR3 loop: CAWSALDSYSNQPQHF. CDR3 DNA: TGTGCCTGGAGTGCCCTTGACAGCTATAGCAATCAGCCCCAGCATTTT.

This clone has more than one count but fewer than ten. The V gene is TRBV7-8, the J gene TRBJ2-3, with TRBD2 identical over 9 bases. CDR1 and CDR2 from the germline V gene are SGHVS and FQNEAQ. Trimming removed 2 bases from V and 2 bases from J; junction bases left unmatched: 5. The CDR3 is 16 amino acids. The CDR3 here is CASSLQAGGSTDTQYF. The CDR3 DNA follows: TGTGCCAGCAGCTTACAAGCGGGGGGTTCCACAGATACGCAGTATTTT.

The V and J genes are TRBV11-2 and TRBJ2-3, with 7 bases fitting TRBD1. Per the germline V gene, CDR1 is SGHAT and CDR2 is FQNNGV. The CDR3 covers 14 residues. Unmatched junction bases numbered 5, after V lost 6 bases and J lost 2 bases. The CDR3 DNA reads TGTGCCAGCAGACGACAGGGTTACACAGATACGCAGTATTTT. Its protein product is CASRRQGYTDTQYF.

The chain recombines TRBV10-1 with TRBJ2-7, with 9 positions matching TRBD1. CDR1 is WNHNN and CDR2 is SYGVQD in the germline V gene (reference sequence). V lost 6 bases and J lost 3; bases outside the gene matches: 18. The CDR3 consists of 18 residues. The chain's CDR3 is CASSGGQGNASRNYEQYF. CDR3 bases: TGCGCCAGCAGCGGGGGACAGGGTAATGCGAGCCGTAACTACGAGCAGTACTTC.

This clone was counted between two and nine times. The rearrangement links TRBV29-1 to TRBJ2-1, with 8 bases identical to TRBD2. Germline CDR1 and CDR2: SQVTM and ANQGSEA. With V trimmed by 4 bases and J by 4 bases, 9 bases remained unmatched. The CDR3 sequence is 15 residues long. CDR3 sequence reads: CSVGGTSGSYNEQFF. Here the CDR3 DNA reads TGCAGCGTTGGGGGGACTAGTGGAAGTTACAATGAGCAGTTCTTC.